Below are 32 T cell receptor beta chains sequenced from a single sample in a study of radiotherapy plus CTLA-4 blockade in lung cancer. The repertoire was sequenced with immunoSEQ multiplex PCR; TCRdb's copy has only in-frame clones and lacks some. The data show 45,000 to 60,000 clones, 60% to 80% seen once. This material consisted of peripheral blood, taken from a patient treated with radiotherapy plus ipilimumab. The origin of the receptors is a human donor with non-small cell lung cancer whose response to radiotherapy plus ipilimumab could not be evaluated.

The J gene is TRBJ2-7, the V gene TRBV6-6; D might be TRBD2 (5 bases). The germline V gene has CDR1 MNHNY and CDR2 SVGAGI (reference sequence). The CDR3 runs 12 residues. Trimming stripped 8 bases from V and 6 bases from J, with 14 bases between. The CDR3 region is CASGGPAGEQYF. The CDR3 DNA follows: TGTGCCAGCGGAGGACCAGCCGGCGAGCAGTACTTC.

In its sample, this clone was seen a few times. The chain recombines TRBV30 with TRBJ2-1; TRBD2 matches 11 bases. CDR1 and CDR2 (germline): GTSNPN, SVGIG (reference sequence). CDR3 length: 14 residues. Trimming removed 4 bases from V and 4 bases from J; junction bases left unmatched: 3. CDR3 DNA: TGTGCCTGGATAGCGGGAGGGGGGTACAATGAGCAGTTCTTC. Encoded protein: CAWIAGGGYNEQFF.

The gene calls are TRBV6-1 and TRBJ1-5; unclear D gene. The CDR3 covers 14 residues. The germline CDR1 and CDR2 sequences are MNHNS and SASEGT. With 1 base removed from V and 6 bases from J, the gap between germline ends came to 10 bases. This chain's CDR3 is CASSEGRLSQPQHF. The CDR3 coding sequence is TGTGCCAGCAGTGAAGGGAGGTTAAGTCAGCCCCAGCATTTT.

The rearrangement uses TRBV9 and TRBJ2-3; TRBD2 aligns across 14 bases. From germline, CDR1 is SGDLS and CDR2 YYNGEE. This CDR3 contains 17 residues. The V segment lost 4 bases and the J segment 2 bases; nucleotides outside the gene matches: 6. In DNA, the CDR3 is TGTGCCAGCAGCCCCCGGACTAGCGGGGGGTACACAGATACGCAGTATTTT. Residues: CASSPRTSGGYTDTQYF.

This clone was counted only a few times. The V and J genes are TRBV14 and TRBJ1-4; D ambiguous. CDR3 length equals 14 residues. Trimming removed 2 bases at V and 0 bases at J, with 4 bases between. Germline V gene sequence: CDR1 SGHDN, CDR2 FVKESK. The CDR3: CASSQLTTNEKLFF. The DNA of the CDR3 is TGTGCCAGCAGCCAACTTACAACTAATGAAAAACTGTTTTTT. Full variable domain (remainder filled in from reference TRBV14 and TRBJ1-4): EAGVTQFPSHSVIEKGQTVTLRCDPISGHDNLYWYRRVMGKEIKFLLHFVKESKQDESGMPNNRFLAERTGGTYSTLKVQPAELEDSGVYFCASSQLTTNEKLFFGSGTQLSVL.

This clone was counted a single time. The chain links TRBV28 to TRBJ1-3; no firm D call. The V gene lost 1 base and the J gene lost 10 bases, with 5 bases spanning the gap. The germline gives CDR1 MDHEN, CDR2 SYDVKM. The CDR3 is 11 residues long. DNA of the CDR3: TGTGCCAGCAGTTTATTTCCGACCATATATTTT. It is translated as CASSLFPTIYF.

This chain uses TRBV5-1 with TRBJ2-5, with TRBD1 as a possible D gene (5 bases). Germline V CDR1 and CDR2: SGHRS, YFSETQ. Trimming left V 1 base short and J 1 base short, with 5 bases between. This CDR3 has 13 residues. The CDR3 loop reads CASSLRGQETQYF. CDR3 nucleotide sequence: TGCGCCAGCAGCTTGAGGGGCCAAGAGACCCAGTACTTC.

In nucleotides, the CDR3 is TGTGCCAGCAGCCCTAAACAGGGGTTGAACACTGAAGCTTTCTTT. It translates to CASSPKQGLNTEAFF. The V gene is TRBV7-9, the J gene TRBJ1-1; 7 bases line up with TRBD1. The CDR3 loop spans 15 amino acids. Trimming took 5 bases from V and 0 from J; bases not matched to a gene: 6. Germline CDR1 reads SEHNR; CDR2 reads FQNEAQ (reference sequence).

The chain recombines TRBV9 with TRBJ2-2; 8 bases are shared with TRBD1. Germline trimming cut 0 bases from V and 8 bases from J; bases unmatched to any gene: 9. CDR1 is SGDLS, CDR2 YYNGEE, per germline. The CDR3 has 16 residues. CDR3 sequence: CASSVDGTGSSGELFF. The CDR3 coding sequence is TGTGCCAGCAGCGTAGATGGGACAGGATCATCGGGGGAGCTGTTTTTT.

This chain joins TRBV5-6 and TRBJ1-2; TRBD1 might be the D (5 bases). The CDR3 length is 14 residues. Trimming shortened V by 2 bases and J by 7 bases, and 15 bases separated the two germline ends. From germline, CDR1 is SGHDT and CDR2 YYEEEE. The CDR3 bases are TGTGCCAGCAGCTTAGGCAGGGTTACGCGTGGCTACACCTTC. It is translated as CASSLGRVTRGYTF.

The count of this clone is one. This chain uses TRBV6-6 with TRBJ2-1, with D perhaps TRBD2 (6 bases). Germline V gives CDR1 MNHNY, CDR2 SVGAGI (reference sequence). Trimming took off 2 bases at V and 10 bases at J, with 18 bases between the two ends. CDR3 size: 15 residues. The CDR3 DNA reads TGTGCCAGCAGTTACACCCGGGACGCTCGGGAGGAGCAGTTCTTC. Amino acids: CASSYTRDAREEQFF.

The chain carries TRBV15 and TRBJ2-7; 8 bases agree with TRBD1. There are 16 residues in the CDR3. CDR1 and CDR2 from the germline V gene are LNHNV and YYDKDF (reference sequence). The J segment lost 1 base and the V segment lost 1 base, leaving 6 bases of the junction unmatched. The CDR3 protein is CATSRGSRGLSYEQYF. In DNA, the CDR3 is TGTGCCACCAGCAGAGGGTCCAGGGGGCTTTCCTACGAGCAGTACTTC.

This sequence joins TRBV7-8 and TRBJ2-4, with D perhaps matching TRBD2 (6 bases). In germline, CDR1 is SGHVS, CDR2 FQNEAQ. CDR3 size: 19 residues. The V end lost 1 base, the J end lost 1 base, and 20 bases lay between the germline ends. The DNA for the CDR3 is TGTGCCAGCAGCTTAGGAGGGGCAATACCTACTAGCGCCAAAAACATTCAGTACTTC. It encodes CASSLGGAIPTSAKNIQYF. The full variable domain, rest sourced from reference TRBV7-8 and TRBJ2-4, is GAGVSQSPRYKVAKRGQDVALRCDPISGHVSLFWYQQALGQGPEFLTYFQNEAQLDKSGLPSDRFFAERPEGSVSTLKIQRTQQEDSAVYLCASSLGGAIPTSAKNIQYFGAGTRLSVL.

This clone has just a few counts. This rearrangement joins TRBV19 to TRBJ2-2; no definite D call. Germline CDR1 reads LNHDA; CDR2 reads SQIVND (reference sequence). The V gene lost 8 bases and the J gene lost 0 bases, with 7 bases spanning the gap. The CDR3 is 13 amino acids. The CDR3, as DNA: TGTGCCAGTTCTAACCCGAACACCGGGGAGCTGTTTTTT. This sequence encodes CASSNPNTGELFF.

This clone was found once. The gene calls are TRBV27 and TRBJ1-2; D not certain. This CDR3 has 14 amino acids. Germline values: CDR1 MNHEY, CDR2 SMNVEV (reference sequence). V lost 3 bases to trimming and J lost 3 bases, with 11 bases between them. The CDR3 DNA is TGTGCCAGCAGTTTGCGAATAGAGGACTATGGCTACACCTTC. This encodes CASSLRIEDYGYTF.

The chain uses TRBV4-3 and TRBJ2-3; weak D call: TRBD2 (5 bases). With 4 bases removed from V and 1 base from J, the gap between germline ends came to 12 bases. CDR3 size: 15 residues. In germline, CDR1 is LGHNA, CDR2 YSLEER. The CDR3 region has the DNA TGCGCCAGCAGCCTCGCCCGGGAAGGCACAGATACGCAGTATTTT. Translating it yields CASSLAREGTDTQYF.

This clone was seen a handful of times. This chain uses TRBV9 with TRBJ1-1, with 7 bases identical to TRBD1. V shed 2 bases and J 1 base; nucleotides not matched to a gene: 2. The germline V gene encodes CDR1 SGDLS and CDR2 YYNGEE. The CDR3 is 14 residues long. DNA for the CDR3: TGTGCCAGCAGCGTGGGGACAGAGAACACTGAAGCTTTCTTT. This codes for CASSVGTENTEAFF.

For the CDR3, the DNA is TGTGCCAGCAGCCCCCGAGGCCCTGGAAACACCATATATTTT. It encodes CASSPRGPGNTIYF. The rearrangement links TRBV28 to TRBJ1-3, with D unclear. The CDR3 has 14 residues. V was trimmed by 6 bases and J by 2 bases, leaving 11 bases between them. From germline, CDR1 is MDHEN and CDR2 SYDVKM.

V is TRBV5-1 and J is TRBJ1-1; 7 nucleotides line up with TRBD1. The CDR3 runs 14 residues. Germline lookup yields CDR1 SGHRS and CDR2 YFSETQ. Unmatched junction bases numbered 8, after V lost 4 bases and J lost 5 bases. The CDR3 nucleotides are TGCGCCAGCAGCGTCCTCACAGGGGATACTGAAGCTTTCTTT. It codes for CASSVLTGDTEAFF.

The chain combines TRBV5-1 with TRBJ1-4; unclear D gene. V dropped 4 bases and J dropped 4 bases, with 8 bases sitting between them. The CDR3 contains 13 residues. Germline V gives CDR1 SGHRS, CDR2 YFSETQ. CDR3 amino acids: CASSGQLNEKLFF. The CDR3 nucleotides read TGCGCCAGCAGCGGGCAGCTTAATGAAAAACTGTTTTTT.

CDR3 sequence reads: CASSSLRSSGNTIYF. CDR3 sequence (DNA): TGTGCCAGCAGTAGCTTAAGAAGCTCTGGAAACACCATATATTTT. This chain uses TRBV6-5 with TRBJ1-3; no reliable D call. This CDR3 has 15 residues. Germline V gives CDR1 MNHEY, CDR2 SVGAGI. With 5 bases removed from V and 0 bases from J, the gap between germline ends came to 11 bases.

The chain uses TRBV9 and TRBJ1-4; 7 positions match TRBD1. CDR3 length equals 14 residues. Trimming took 6 bases from V and 5 from J; bases not matched to a gene: 7. The V gene's germline CDR1 is SGDLS and CDR2 YYNGEE. The CDR3 loop reads CASNTQGGNEKLFF. For the CDR3, the DNA is TGTGCCAGCAATACCCAGGGGGGCAATGAAAAACTGTTTTTT.

V and J are TRBV5-6 and TRBJ1-1; no clear D gene. Deletions cut 0 bases from V and 4 bases from J, with 10 bases between. The CDR3 consists of 14 residues. CDR1 and CDR2 (germline): SGHDT, YYEEEE. CDR3 amino acids: CASSLGSVGTEAFF. For the CDR3, the DNA is TGTGCCAGCAGCTTGGGGAGTGTGGGCACTGAAGCTTTCTTT.

This clone was observed once. This chain uses TRBV11-2 with TRBJ1-5; D unresolved. Trimming left V 5 bases short and J 6 bases short, with 11 bases between. This CDR3 has 13 amino acids. CDR1 is SGHAT, CDR2 FQNNGV, per germline. The CDR3 sequence: CASSPTGSQPQHF. The CDR3 DNA reads as TGTGCCAGCAGCCCGACGGGATCTCAGCCCCAGCATTTT.

The rearrangement joins TRBV5-1 to TRBJ1-3; D ambiguous. The V end was cut by 0 bases, the J end by 1 base, with 8 bases between. Germline V CDR1 and CDR2: SGHRS, YFSETQ. The CDR3 runs to 15 residues. CDR3 region: CASSLVPGSGNTIYF. CDR3 DNA sequence: TGCGCCAGCAGCTTGGTTCCGGGGTCTGGAAACACCATATATTTT. Combining the CDR3 with reference TRBV5-1 and TRBJ1-3 gives the whole variable domain KAGVTQTPRYLIKTRGQQVTLSCSPISGHRSVSWYQQTPGQGLQFLFEYFSETQRNKGNFPGRFSGRQFSNSRSEMNVSTLELGDSALYLCASSLVPGSGNTIYFGEGSWLTVV.

V and J are TRBV4-1 and TRBJ2-4; 10 bases fit TRBD2. V was pared by 1 base and J by 8 bases, with 8 bases of the junction left unmatched. This CDR3 spans 16 amino acids. Germline V lookup: CDR1 MGHRA, CDR2 YSYEKL. This CDR3 is CASSQGDSGGMYIQYF. Here the CDR3 DNA reads TGCGCCAGCAGCCAAGGAGATAGCGGGGGGATGTACATTCAGTACTTC.

The chain employs TRBV2 and TRBJ2-1; TRBD1 aligns across 9 bases. The J segment lost 5 bases and the V segment lost 11 bases, leaving 7 bases of the junction unmatched. Germline lookup yields CDR1 SNHLY and CDR2 FYNNEI. The CDR3 length is 13 residues. CDR3 coding DNA: TGTGCCGGAGCGGGACAGGGAAACAATGAGCAGTTCTTC. This encodes CAGAGQGNNEQFF.

J is TRBJ1-4 and V is TRBV5-1; 8 nucleotides agree with TRBD1. V lost 0 bases to trimming and J lost 0 bases; unmatched junction nucleotides: 4. The CDR3 length is 17 residues. CDR1 is SGHRS, CDR2 YFSETQ, per germline. CDR3 nucleotide sequence: TGCGCCAGCAGCTTGGGTGCAGGGGGCTCAACTAATGAAAAACTGTTTTTT. Translation gives CASSLGAGGSTNEKLFF.

A remark on this clone: This sample includes further DNA sequences coding for the same CDR3. This chain joins TRBV5-1 and TRBJ2-2; 7 nucleotides align to TRBD1. Germline values: CDR1 SGHRS, CDR2 YFSETQ. This CDR3 contains 15 residues. With V trimmed by 1 base and J by 2 bases, 2 bases remained unmatched. In nucleotides, the CDR3 is TGCGCCAGCAGCTTGAGACAGGGAAACACCGGGGAGCTGTTTTTT. Encoded protein: CASSLRQGNTGELFF.

The rearrangement links TRBV27 to TRBJ1-1; D gene ambiguous. CDR3 length: 15 amino acids. CDR1 and CDR2 (germline): MNHEY, SMNVEV (reference sequence). Trimming stripped 2 bases from V and 1 base from J, with 11 bases between. CDR3 nucleotide sequence: TGTGCCAGCAGTTTAATGGTCGGGGAGAACACTGAAGCTTTCTTT. Its protein product is CASSLMVGENTEAFF.

The V call is TRBV11-3, the J call TRBJ2-2; TRBD2 aligns across 8 bases. The ends lost 5 bases at V and 5 bases at J; junction bases unmatched: 1. The V gene's germline CDR1 is SGHNT and CDR2 YENEEA. The CDR3 runs to 13 residues. The CDR3 sequence: CASSVAGTGELFF. Written as DNA, the CDR3 is TGTGCCAGCAGCGTAGCGGGGACCGGGGAGCTGTTTTTT.

This sequence joins TRBV5-8 and TRBJ1-5; TRBD1 matches at 10 bases. From germline, CDR1 is SGHTS and CDR2 YDEGEE. J was trimmed by 0 bases and V by 0 bases; bases with no gene match: 6. The CDR3 runs 18 residues. The CDR3 region is CASSLAGTGVFSNQPQHF. CDR3 in DNA: TGTGCCAGCAGCTTGGCCGGGACAGGGGTGTTTAGCAATCAGCCCCAGCATTTT.